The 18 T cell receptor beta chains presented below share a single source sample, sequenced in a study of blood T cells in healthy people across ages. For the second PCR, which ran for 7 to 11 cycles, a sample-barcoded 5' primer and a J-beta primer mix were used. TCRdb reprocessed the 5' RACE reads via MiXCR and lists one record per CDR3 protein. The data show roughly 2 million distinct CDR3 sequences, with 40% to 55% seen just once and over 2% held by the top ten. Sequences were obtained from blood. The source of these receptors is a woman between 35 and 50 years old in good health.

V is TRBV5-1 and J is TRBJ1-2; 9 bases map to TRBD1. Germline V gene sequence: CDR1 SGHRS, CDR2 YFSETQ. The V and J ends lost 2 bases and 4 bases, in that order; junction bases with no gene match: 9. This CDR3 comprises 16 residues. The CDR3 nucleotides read TGCGCCAGCAGCTTAAAGGGACAGGGAGGCGGCTATGGCTACACCTTC. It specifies CASSLKGQGGGYGYTF.

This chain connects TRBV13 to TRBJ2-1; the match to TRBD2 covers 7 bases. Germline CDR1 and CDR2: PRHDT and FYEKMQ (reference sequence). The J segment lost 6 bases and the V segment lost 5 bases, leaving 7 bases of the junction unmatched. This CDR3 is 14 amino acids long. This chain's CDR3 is CASSPPAGINEQFF. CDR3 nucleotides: TGTGCCAGCAGCCCACCAGCGGGGATCAATGAGCAGTTCTTC.

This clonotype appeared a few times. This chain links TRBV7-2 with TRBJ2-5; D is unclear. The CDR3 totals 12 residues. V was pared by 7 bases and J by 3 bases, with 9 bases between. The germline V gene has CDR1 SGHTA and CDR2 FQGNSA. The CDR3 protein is CASNDLEETQYF. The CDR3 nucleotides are TGTGCCAGCAACGACTTGGAAGAGACCCAGTACTTC.

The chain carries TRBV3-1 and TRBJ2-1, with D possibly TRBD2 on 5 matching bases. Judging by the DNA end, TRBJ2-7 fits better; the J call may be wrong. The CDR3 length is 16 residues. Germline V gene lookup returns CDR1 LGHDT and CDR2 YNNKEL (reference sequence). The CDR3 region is CASSQAPGARVYEQYF. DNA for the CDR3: TGTGCCAGCAGCCAGGCCCCTGGAGCGAGGGTCTACGAGCAGTACTTC.

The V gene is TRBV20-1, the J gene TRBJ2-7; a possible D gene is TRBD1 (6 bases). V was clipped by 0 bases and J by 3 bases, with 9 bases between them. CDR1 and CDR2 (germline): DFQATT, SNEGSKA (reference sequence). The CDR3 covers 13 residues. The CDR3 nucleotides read TGCAGTGCTAGAGATGCAGGGGACTACGAGCAGTACTTC. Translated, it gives CSARDAGDYEQYF.

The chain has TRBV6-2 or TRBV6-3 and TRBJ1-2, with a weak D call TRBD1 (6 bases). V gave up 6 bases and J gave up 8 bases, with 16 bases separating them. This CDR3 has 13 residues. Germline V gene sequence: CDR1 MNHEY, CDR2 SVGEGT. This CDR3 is CASRRQAVGGYTF. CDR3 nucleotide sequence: TGTGCCAGCAGACGACAGGCCGTAGGAGGCTACACCTTC.

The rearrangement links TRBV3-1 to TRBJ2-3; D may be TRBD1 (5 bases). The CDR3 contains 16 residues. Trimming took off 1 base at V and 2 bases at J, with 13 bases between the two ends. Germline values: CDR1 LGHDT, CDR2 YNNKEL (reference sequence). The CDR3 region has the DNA TGTGCCAGCAGCCAAGCATTTTTCAGGGACACAGATACGCAGTATTTT. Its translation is CASSQAFFRDTDTQYF.

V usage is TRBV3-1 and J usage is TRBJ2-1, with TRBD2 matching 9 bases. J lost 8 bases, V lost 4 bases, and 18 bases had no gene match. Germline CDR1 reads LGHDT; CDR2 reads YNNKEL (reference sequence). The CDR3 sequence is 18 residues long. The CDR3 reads CASSRTGSAGGRKYEQFF. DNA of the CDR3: TGTGCCAGCAGCCGCACTGGGTCAGCGGGGGGAAGAAAGTATGAGCAGTTCTTC.

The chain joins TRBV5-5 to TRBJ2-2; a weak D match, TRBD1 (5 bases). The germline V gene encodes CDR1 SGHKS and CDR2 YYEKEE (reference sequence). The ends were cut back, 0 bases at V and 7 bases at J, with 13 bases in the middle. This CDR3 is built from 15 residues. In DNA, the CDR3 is TGTGCCAGCAGCTTGGGGGGCCTCCCCGTCGGGGAGCTGTTTTTT. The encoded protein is CASSLGGLPVGELFF.

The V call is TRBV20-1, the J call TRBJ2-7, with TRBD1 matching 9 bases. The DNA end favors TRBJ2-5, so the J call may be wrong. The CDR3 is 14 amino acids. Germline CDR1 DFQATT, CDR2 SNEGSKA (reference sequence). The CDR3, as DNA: TGCAGTGCTAGGGGGACAGGGAATCTGGAGACCCAGTACTTC. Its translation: CSARGTGNLETQYF.

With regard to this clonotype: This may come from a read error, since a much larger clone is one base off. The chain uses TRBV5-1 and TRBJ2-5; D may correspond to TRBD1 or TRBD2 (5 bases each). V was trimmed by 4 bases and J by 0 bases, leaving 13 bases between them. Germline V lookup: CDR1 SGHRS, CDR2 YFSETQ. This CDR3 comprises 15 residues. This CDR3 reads CASSPRLGDQETQYF. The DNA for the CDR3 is TGCGCCAGCAGCCCGAGACTGGGGGACCAAGAGACCCAGTACTTC.

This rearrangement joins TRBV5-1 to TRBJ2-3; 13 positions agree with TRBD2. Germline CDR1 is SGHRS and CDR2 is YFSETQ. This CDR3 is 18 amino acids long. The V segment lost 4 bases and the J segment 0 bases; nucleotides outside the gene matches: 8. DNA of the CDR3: TGCGCCAGCAGCGCGGGACTAGCGGGGAGGTCTAGCACAGATACGCAGTATTTT. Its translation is CASSAGLAGRSSTDTQYF.

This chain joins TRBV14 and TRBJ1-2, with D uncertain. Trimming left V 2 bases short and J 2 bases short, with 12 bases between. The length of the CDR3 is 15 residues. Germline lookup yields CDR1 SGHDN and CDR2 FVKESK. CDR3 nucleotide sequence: TGTGCCAGCAGCCAAACTGGCACAGAGAACTATGGCTACACCTTC. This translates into CASSQTGTENYGYTF.

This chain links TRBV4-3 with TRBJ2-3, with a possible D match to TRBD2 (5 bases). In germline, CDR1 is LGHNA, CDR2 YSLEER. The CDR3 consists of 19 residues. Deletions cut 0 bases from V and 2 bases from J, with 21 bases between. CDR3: CASSQEWEQEVPLTDTQYF. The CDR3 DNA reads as TGCGCCAGCAGCCAAGAATGGGAGCAGGAGGTGCCCCTCACAGATACGCAGTATTTT.

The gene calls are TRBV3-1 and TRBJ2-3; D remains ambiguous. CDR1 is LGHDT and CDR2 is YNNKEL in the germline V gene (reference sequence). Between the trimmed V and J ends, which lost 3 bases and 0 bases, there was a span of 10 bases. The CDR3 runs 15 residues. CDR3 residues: CASSQTTASTDTQYF. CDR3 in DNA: TGTGCCAGCAGCCAGACAACCGCTAGCACAGATACGCAGTATTTT.

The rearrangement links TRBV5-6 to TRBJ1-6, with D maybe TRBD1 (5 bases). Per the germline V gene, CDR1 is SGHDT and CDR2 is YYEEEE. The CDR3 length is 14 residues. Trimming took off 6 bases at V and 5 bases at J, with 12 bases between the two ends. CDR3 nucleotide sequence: TGTGCCAGCAAAAAAGGACATAATAATTCACCCCTCCACTTT. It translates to CASKKGHNNSPLHF.

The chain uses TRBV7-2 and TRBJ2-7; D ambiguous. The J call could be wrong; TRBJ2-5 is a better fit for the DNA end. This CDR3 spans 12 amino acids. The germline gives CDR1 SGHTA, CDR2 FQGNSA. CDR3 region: CASSHRPGTQYF. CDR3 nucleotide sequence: TGTGCCAGCAGCCACCGACCGGGGACCCAGTACTTC.

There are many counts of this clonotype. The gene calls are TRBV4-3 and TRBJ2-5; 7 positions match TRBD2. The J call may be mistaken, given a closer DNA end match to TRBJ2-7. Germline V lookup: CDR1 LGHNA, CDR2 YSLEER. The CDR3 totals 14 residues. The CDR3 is CASSLRAGDYEQYF. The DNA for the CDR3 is TGCGCCAGCAGCCTTCGCGCGGGGGACTACGAGCAGTACTTC.